The text below deals with one TCR beta chain. This record comes from a study of OX40 agonist ivuxolimab in advanced cancers. Across the study: All patients had ivuxolimab intravenously every 2 weeks at 0.01 to 10 mg/kg.

V was pared by 4 bases and J by 5 bases, with 7 bases of the junction left unmatched. The CDR3 is made up of 13 amino acids. Germline CDR1 is SQVTM and CDR2 is ANQGSEA. The protocol was immunoSEQ multiplex PCR, while the TCRdb copy is restricted to in-frame clones and leaves out a portion. The table lists under 100,000 clones, 80% to 90% of them singletons, with roughly 5.5% in the top ten. The V and J genes are TRBV29-1 and TRBJ1-1, with TRBD1 matching 7 bases. The sample here was CD4+ or CD8+ T cells sorted from blood, taken in a trial of the OX40 agonist ivuxolimab. This clonotype was obtained from an adult with an advanced solid tumor such as melanoma, head and neck, liver or kidney cancer. CDR3 DNA: TGCAGCGTTGTTAAGGGGGCAGGAACTGAAGCTTTCTTT. This gives the protein CSVVKGAGTEAFF.